This TCR beta chain is drawn from a study of identical twins. This clonotype occurred a few times. Germline CDR1 reads SGHRS; CDR2 reads YFSETQ. V lost 1 base and J lost 5, with 13 bases in between. The CDR3 runs 15 residues. A single record per CDR3 protein comes from TCRdb applying MiXCR to the 5' RACE reads. Here the sample spans 520,000 or so distinct CDR3 sequences, less than 25% being singletons. These data were also filed under a second study, of T cells expressing NK-cell markers. That report adds: As a fraction of CD8+ T cells, dominant NKG2C+ clonotypes reached about 1.0-7.5% in over 5 donors. Several donors likewise had their CD3+CD56-NKG2C+ fraction led by these clonotypes.

Sequenced input: CD4+ T cells sorted from blood. The receptor's source is a woman aged 18-29 years in good health. The rearrangement links TRBV5-1 to TRBJ1-5; possible D gene TRBD1, 5 bases. This chain's CDR3 is CASSLLGQGHQPQHF. The CDR3 bases are TGCGCCAGCAGCTTGCTCGGGCAGGGCCATCAGCCCCAGCATTTT.